The following is a T cell receptor beta chain sequence with its context. This clone's antigen is unknown. Base qualities are missing; no much larger clone stands one base away. Each donor gave one peripheral blood draw, averaging approximately 120 mL, which was collected into heparinised tubes. Naive, central memory, regulatory and stem cell-like memory CD4+ T cells were sorted on a BD FACSAria II using a panel including CD45RO, CCR7, CD25, CD127, CD95 and CD27. All sorted populations exceeded 95% purity. PBMCs were isolated right away by Lymphoprep density gradient centrifugation and were stained directly, without culture. So that batch effects would be minimized, each experiment stained and sorted samples in pairs, pairing one healthy donor with one patient. The sample belongs to a study of beta chain features in type 1 diabetes (dated by TCRdb to the late 2010s). Regarding the complete study: No differences in mean age, gender distribution, total cell number or subset yield were found between patients and healthy donors. A total of approximately 110,000,000 sorted cells were examined across all samples, and a strong correlation was observed between cell number per subset and RNA yield. In the study, TCRB repertoires of sorted circulating CD4+ T cell subsets from recently diagnosed type 1 diabetes patients were compared with those of matched healthy donors. Regulatory and stem cell-like memory subsets were obtained from only 8 patients and roughly 8 healthy donors, while naive and central memory subsets were obtained from all 30 or so donors.

On the study overall, not on this receptor specifically: PCR might favor shorter templates, but patient and control samples were amplified and corrected together, so any skew would affect both groups equally. At VDJ recombination sites, patients with type 1 diabetes made fewer insertions and deleted more nucleotides, a pattern implying thymic rearrangement abnormalities. The naive, central memory and regulatory TCRB repertoires appeared to resemble one another more closely among patients than among healthy donors. Because small numbers of individuals were included in the HLA sub-analyses, any influence of HLA type on TCRB rearrangement was left unresolved. A moderate but significant shortening of TCRB CDR3 length was observed in type 1 diabetes patients in all four CD4+ subsets. Sequencing cDNA rather than genomic DNA could over-represent highly expressing activated cells, although activation and CD3 levels did not differ between groups.

The entire isolated RNA was reverse transcribed using the High Capacity cDNA Reverse Transcription Kit, and thus expressed TCRB transcripts were sequenced. Naive, central memory and regulatory T cell samples underwent deep immunoSEQ sequencing, averaging about 3.57 million total reads per sample. Sorted cells were lysed in RLT buffer and RNA was extracted with DNase-treated RNeasy Micro or Mini kits, depending on cell number. To prevent cross-contamination, every cell subset was processed on its own, while patient and healthy donor samples were processed together. The immunoSEQ multiplex PCR was used to amplify TCRB sequences from cDNA, generating 87-bp fragments that spanned the CDR3 region. Sequencing of the amplicons was done on the Illumina HiSeq platform. The source study handled its data this way. PCR bias was corrected computationally using synthetic template baselines, and reads within Hamming distance 2 were collapsed, with unmergeable singletons discarded. Reads were aligned against IMGT to assign V, D and J genes, CDR3 length and insertions or deletions at six rearrangement sites. Within each subset, clonotype counts were normalized to sorted cell number, and only after that were true diversity and Gini coefficients computed with the tcR R package. The overlap coefficient, calculated on TCRB nucleotide sequences, was used to measure repertoire sharing. As a proxy for the pre-selection repertoire, out-of-frame TCRB sequences from naive cells were analyzed. Not all clones reach the TCRdb copy of this immuneACCESS table, which keeps in-frame sequences only. Checked studies attribute under half of the gap to unresolved V genes and leave the rest unexplained. V, J and clone size derive from that table, while D and trimming were established from the DNA sequence. This sample has 250,000 or so clones in its table, and just over 20% of those were observed once. The ten largest account for around 0.028% of the sample.

The clonotype originates from a woman aged 40 to 55 with type 1 diabetes. Sample: naive CD4+ T cells from blood. The sample's cell subset or site label, in plain terms: true naive CD4+ T cells.

The CDR3 in this case is CASSQERSNQPQHF. Read as DNA, the sequence is TGCGCCAGCAGCCAAGAGCGGAGCAATCAGCCCCAGCATTTT. The sequence joins TRBV4-1 to TRBJ1-5; the D gene assignment is ambiguous. From the cysteine through the phenylalanine, the CDR3 covers 14 amino acids. The sequence is cut down to CDR3 DNA, 42 bases in frame from base 1. Taken from the germline V gene, the CDR1 and CDR2 loops are MGHRA and YSYEKL. A distance of 4 bases separates the germline ends of V and J, which lose 0 bases and 1 base respectively.